The entry below describes one T cell receptor beta chain. TCR beta CDR3 regions were amplified from RNA transcripts. The workflow started with a first-round RT-PCR run with HTBI primers and then moved on to a second-round multiplex PCR. TCRdb redid the calling of the multiplex PCR reads with MiXCR, one entry per CDR3 protein. The sample lists about 640,000 distinct CDR3 sequences; 35% to 45% were seen once. Trimming pared 4 bases from V and 0 bases from J, leaving 11 bases between. Germline CDR1 and CDR2: SQVTM and ANQGSEA. This CDR3 spans 14 amino acids. The sample is drawn from a study of Graves' ophthalmopathy and Graves' hyperthyroidism.

Sequencing was done on a sample of peripheral blood. This TCR derives from an adult man with Graves' ophthalmopathy. This chain links TRBV29-1 with TRBJ2-3; the D gene is possibly TRBD2 (6 bases). DNA for the CDR3: TGCAGCGTTGCCGCCGGGACTAGCACAGATACGCAGTATTTT. Protein sequence: CSVAAGTSTDTQYF.